This T cell receptor beta chain was found in a study of CD8+ T cells in alopecia areata. Described treatment: oral pan-JAK inhibitor, 5-10 mg twice daily. Comments on this clone: As yet, its antigen is unknown.

V was shortened by 1 base and J by 5 bases, with 14 bases between the two germline ends. The germline V gene encodes CDR1 SEHNR and CDR2 FQNEAQ (reference sequence). This CDR3 comprises 15 residues. The study's findings and limits: Scalp samples also yield sequences of resident alphabeta T cells from normal skin. Compared with normal scalp, lesional scalp had higher clonality and more expanded CD8+ clones. As there was one nonresponder, how baseline CD8+ expansion relates to response remains uncertain.

The authors extracted RNA and reverse transcribed it into cDNA as the sequencing template. Libraries were prepared by immunoSEQ multiplex PCR; TCRdb keeps only in-frame clonotypes and omits some of them. The sample contains about 180,000 clones, about 51% of which appear only once. The source was CD8+ T cells sorted from blood, collected at week 52, from a patient treated with tofacitinib. The receptor comes from a human donor with alopecia areata. The V call is TRBV7-9, the J call TRBJ1-1; D possibly corresponds to TRBD1 (5 bases). CDR3 protein: CASSLEGRAGTEAFF. The CDR3 DNA is TGTGCCAGCAGCTTAGAAGGCAGGGCAGGAACTGAAGCTTTCTTT.